Listed here are 17 T cell receptor beta chains from one sample, sequenced in a study of CD8 T cells in ankylosing spondylitis. MiXCR, applied by TCRdb to the 5' RACE reads, yields one record per CDR3 protein. This sample has roughly 160,000 distinct CDR3 sequences, with 9.8% found just once. Material for sequencing was blood, either unsorted or a sorted T cell fraction (not recorded which). The receptors here all came from a female donor with ankylosing spondylitis or in good health (not recorded which).

This clonotype was seen at least ten times. J is TRBJ2-3 and V is TRBV20-1; D not resolved. Per germline, CDR1 DFQATT and CDR2 SNEGSKA (reference sequence). The CDR3 is 13 amino acids. V lost 2 bases to trimming and J lost 3 bases, with 9 bases between them. The CDR3 loop is CSARPLGTDTQYF. In DNA form, the CDR3 reads TGCAGTGCTAGACCGCTGGGGACAGATACGCAGTATTTT.

This rearrangement joins TRBV11-3 to TRBJ1-3; 9 bases agree with TRBD1. Germline assignment: CDR1 SGHNT and CDR2 YENEEA. This CDR3 has 16 amino acids. After removal of 1 base from V and 2 bases from J, the junction contained 3 bases not matched to a gene. The CDR3 reads CASSLGTGGTGNTIYF. The DNA of the CDR3 is TGTGCCAGCAGCTTAGGTACAGGGGGCACTGGAAACACCATATATTTT.

The CDR3 loop reads CASSPGTGGREQYF. The CDR3 nucleotides read TGTGCCAGCAGTCCGGGGACTGGGGGTAGAGAGCAGTACTTC. The V call is TRBV28, the J call TRBJ2-7, with D possibly TRBD2 on 6 matching bases. Germline V CDR1 and CDR2: MDHEN, SYDVKM. V was pared by 5 bases and J by 7 bases, with 18 bases between. The CDR3 has 14 residues.

There are a few counts of this clonotype. CDR3 region: CAISDRLAGYTGELFF. The CDR3 DNA reads as TGTGCCATCAGTGATCGACTAGCGGGATACACCGGGGAGCTGTTTTTT. The chain links TRBV10-3 to TRBJ2-2; 11 positions match TRBD2. The V gene end was trimmed by 3 bases and the J gene end by 3 bases; junction bases not matched to a gene: 3. CDR3 length: 16 residues. Germline V CDR1 and CDR2: ENHRY, SYGVKD.

A few counts support this clonotype. CDR3 residues: CASSSDRGPYEQYF. The CDR3 DNA follows: TGTGCCAGCAGTTCGGACAGGGGACCCTACGAGCAGTACTTC. This sequence joins TRBV27 and TRBJ2-7, with TRBD1 identical over 9 bases. CDR3 size: 14 residues. V lost 4 bases and J lost 2; bases outside the gene matches: 3. Germline CDR1 and CDR2: MNHEY and SMNVEV (reference sequence).

This clonotype has only a few counts. The chain links TRBV4-1 to TRBJ1-1, with a possible D match to TRBD1 (5 bases). The CDR3 is made up of 16 amino acids. Germline CDR1 and CDR2: MGHRA and YSYEKL. With 0 bases removed from V and 0 bases from J, the gap between germline ends came to 11 bases. CDR3 sequence: CASSQERGIMNTEAFF. The CDR3 DNA reads as TGCGCCAGCAGCCAAGAGCGGGGGATCATGAACACTGAAGCTTTCTTT.

The chain is built from TRBV4-1 and TRBJ2-2; D is possibly TRBD1 (5 bases). Between the trimmed V and J ends, which lost 7 bases and 2 bases, there was a span of 17 bases. This CDR3 has 16 residues. The germline V gene has CDR1 MGHRA and CDR2 YSYEKL. CDR3 loop: CASTTWEGANTGELFF. In DNA, the CDR3 is TGCGCCAGCACTACCTGGGAAGGGGCCAACACCGGGGAGCTGTTTTTT.

This clonotype turned up a few times. The J gene is TRBJ2-2, the V gene TRBV7-9; 7 positions agree with TRBD2. Losses at the gene ends were 8 bases for V and 6 bases for J; bases not matched to a gene: 3. This CDR3 spans 12 amino acids. Germline CDR1 reads SEHNR; CDR2 reads FQNEAQ (reference sequence). The DNA of the CDR3 is TGTGCCAGCTTGGGAGGGTCCGGGGAGCTGTTTTTT. Translating it yields CASLGGSGELFF. The variable domain in full, completed from reference TRBV7-9 and TRBJ2-2, reads DTGVSQNPRHKITKRGQNVTFRCDPISEHNRLYWYRQTLGQGPEFLTYFQNEAQLEKSRLLSDRFSAERPKGSFSTLEIQRTEQGDSAMYLCASLGGSGELFFGEGSRLTVL.

This chain joins TRBV27 and TRBJ2-6, with 7 bases lining up with TRBD2. This CDR3 has 15 amino acids. The J segment lost 3 bases and the V segment lost 3 bases, leaving 2 bases of the junction unmatched. CDR1 is MNHEY and CDR2 is SMNVEV in the germline V gene (reference sequence). In DNA, the CDR3 is TGTGCCAGCAGTTTGGCTAGCGGTGGGGCCAACGTCCTGACTTTC. Translation: CASSLASGGANVLTF.

The table lists this clonotype with a few counts. This chain links TRBV13 with TRBJ2-7; maybe TRBD1 (6 bases). Trimming stripped 5 bases from V and 1 base from J, with 15 bases between. The germline CDR1 and CDR2 sequences are PRHDT and FYEKMQ (reference sequence). CDR3 length: 15 residues. CDR3 coding DNA: TGTGCCAGCAGCCCTCCGGACAGTGGATCCTACGAGCAGTACTTC. Translated, it gives CASSPPDSGSYEQYF. Supplemented by reference TRBV13 and TRBJ2-7, the full variable domain reads AAGVIQSPRHLIKEKRETATLKCYPIPRHDTVYWYQQGPGQDPQFLISFYEKMQSDKGSIPDRFSAQQFSDYHSELNMSSLELGDSALYFCASSPPDSGSYEQYFGPGTRLTVT.

This clonotype has only a few counts. V is TRBV9 and J is TRBJ2-1; 8 nucleotides align to TRBD2. The CDR3 spans 16 residues. Germline V gene sequence: CDR1 SGDLS, CDR2 YYNGEE. V was clipped by 0 bases and J by 8 bases; unmatched bases: 10. CDR3 loop: CASSVVPAGAADEQFF. For the CDR3, the DNA is TGTGCCAGCAGCGTAGTCCCAGCGGGAGCAGCCGATGAGCAGTTCTTC.

Many counts were recorded for this clonotype. The chain carries TRBV5-6 and TRBJ1-1; 8 bases line up with TRBD1. The CDR3 is 13 amino acids. Per germline, CDR1 SGHDT and CDR2 YYEEEE. Trimming removed 2 bases from V and 5 bases from J; junction bases left unmatched: 2. In DNA, the CDR3 is TGTGCCAGCAGCTTTCAGGGGGCAACTGAAGCTTTCTTT. This codes for CASSFQGATEAFF.

CDR3 region: CASGVLTYNEQFF. The CDR3 coding sequence is TGTGCCAGCGGGGTTTTAACCTACAATGAGCAGTTCTTC. The chain is built from TRBV6-1 and TRBJ2-1; D is undetermined. The CDR3 covers 13 residues. V shed 8 bases and J shed 2 bases, with 10 bases lying between them. Germline V gene data show CDR1 as MNHNS and CDR2 as SASEGT.

J is TRBJ1-6 and V is TRBV6-5; no clear D gene. V lost 2 bases and J lost 10, with 9 bases in between. Germline-derived CDR1 and CDR2 are MNHEY and SVGAGI. CDR3 length: 13 residues. The CDR3 region has the DNA TGTGCCAGCAGTTACGCTATACAATCACCCCTCCACTTT. Protein: CASSYAIQSPLHF.

The chain uses TRBV6-5 and TRBJ1-1; D unresolved. Germline V gene data show CDR1 as MNHEY and CDR2 as SVGAGI. The CDR3 spans 12 residues. V was clipped by 5 bases and J by 7 bases, with 11 bases between them. Here the CDR3 reads CASSDGRIEAFF. The CDR3 bases are TGTGCCAGCAGTGACGGACGGATTGAAGCTTTCTTT.

Points on this clonotype: No conserved phenylalanine or tryptophan ends this CDR3, so it is likely a read error. This chain uses TRBV7-9 with TRBJ2-1, with D perhaps TRBD1 (5 bases). V lost 7 bases to trimming and J lost 1 base, with 11 bases between them. The CDR3 is 14 residues long. CDR1 SEHNR and CDR2 FQNEAQ come from the germline V gene (reference sequence). The CDR3 DNA is TGTGCCAGCACCGAAGGGGCTTCCTACAATGAGCAGTTCCTC. Amino acids: CASTEGASYNEQFL.

Ten or more counts support this clonotype. This chain connects TRBV27 to TRBJ2-1, with a tentative D call TRBD2 (5 bases). Trimming took off 5 bases at V and 8 bases at J, with 19 bases between the two ends. This CDR3 is built from 15 residues. The germline CDR1 and CDR2 sequences are MNHEY and SMNVEV (reference sequence). The DNA of the CDR3 is TGTGCCAGCAGTCTCCCCCCTCACCTTAGCGATGAGCAGTTCTTC. Encoded protein: CASSLPPHLSDEQFF.